This paragraph covers one T cell receptor beta chain sequence. The data were taken from a study of blood T cell repertoires in COVID-19. Across the whole study: Researchers got acute and convalescent COVID-19 samples from the United States, Italy and Spain. T cells, B-cell-depleted T cells, or PBMCs provided the cDNA or gDNA that served as material.

Original methodology: Estimation of nucleated cell counts relied on the amplification of reference gene primers. Assay: immunoSEQ multiplex PCR; the TCRdb copy retains only in-frame clones and omits some. The V and J calls and the clone size are those of that table, but D and trimming were determined from the DNA. The sample has some 240,000 clones; roughly 85% are singletons. The CDR3 sequence is 12 residues long. The V end lost 3 bases, the J end lost 11 bases, and 14 bases lay between the germline ends. Germline CDR1 reads DFQATT; CDR2 reads SNEGSKA (reference sequence). Followed over time, Seattle patients had been enrolled while infection was active.

This chain connects TRBV20-1 to TRBJ2-1; D call uncertain. What was sequenced was peripheral blood. The receptor's source is a woman between 65 and 79 years old with COVID-19, enrolled during active disease. CDR3 nucleotides: TGCAGTGCTAGTTCCCCATTTCCCCAGCAGTTCTTC. It encodes CSASSPFPQQFF.